Each of the 10 T cell receptor beta chains below was sequenced from the same sample in a study of blood T cell repertoires in COVID-19. Some clones are missing from TCRdb's copy, which holds only in-frame ones; the method was immunoSEQ multiplex PCR. The table records approximately 210,000 clones, more than 75% of them present only once. The sequencing input was PBMCs or T cells enriched from blood (not recorded which). The receptors stem from a man between 25 and 39 years old with acute COVID-19.

About this clone itself: The identical CDR3 is also encoded by other nucleotide sequences in the sample. The chain combines TRBV6-5 with TRBJ2-7; D possibly corresponds to TRBD2 (5 bases). The CDR3 length is 14 residues. Germline V gene sequence: CDR1 MNHEY, CDR2 SVGAGI. The V gene lost 0 bases and the J gene lost 0 bases, with 6 bases spanning the gap. CDR3 in DNA: TGTGCCAGCAGTTACTCCGGGGTCTCCTACGAGCAGTACTTC. It codes for CASSYSGVSYEQYF.

The V gene is TRBV2, the J gene TRBJ2-7; D possibly corresponds to TRBD1 (6 bases). V lost 5 bases to trimming and J lost 0 bases, with 14 bases between them. The CDR3 has 15 residues. CDR1 and CDR2 (germline): SNHLY, FYNNEI. The CDR3 loop is CASSTTQGTSYEQYF. Here the CDR3 DNA reads TGTGCCAGCAGTACGACACAGGGAACCTCCTACGAGCAGTACTTC.

This sequence joins TRBV9 and TRBJ2-4; 8 bases align to TRBD2. The CDR3 has 16 amino acids. With V trimmed by 0 bases and J by 5 bases, 7 bases remained unmatched. CDR1 and CDR2 from the germline V gene are SGDLS and YYNGEE. This CDR3 is CASSVGGGISENIQYF. CDR3 coding DNA: TGTGCCAGCAGCGTAGGCGGGGGGATTTCGGAAAACATTCAGTACTTC. The full variable domain, with the rest looked up from reference TRBV9 and TRBJ2-4, is DSGVTQTPKHLITATGQRVTLRCSPRSGDLSVYWYQQSLDQGLQFLIQYYNGEERAKGNILERFSAQQFPDLHSELNLSSLELGDSALYFCASSVGGGISENIQYFGAGTRLSVL.

V usage is TRBV5-4 and J usage is TRBJ2-7, with a tentative D call TRBD1 (7 bases). The V end was cut by 0 bases, the J end by 1 base, with 14 bases between. Looked up from germline, CDR1 is SGHNT and CDR2 is YYREEE (reference sequence). The CDR3 is 16 residues long. The chain's CDR3 is CASSLVSGGGSYEQYF. The CDR3 DNA follows: TGTGCCAGCAGCTTGGTGTCAGGGGGAGGATCCTACGAGCAGTACTTC.

The V and J genes are TRBV18 and TRBJ1-4, with 9 bases matching TRBD1. This CDR3 region has 19 residues. V trimming: 1 base; J trimming: 2 bases; junction bases outside the gene matches: 11. CDR1 is KGHSH and CDR2 is LQKENI in the germline V gene. The chain's CDR3 is CASSPLRTGTGRTNEKLFF. The DNA for the CDR3 is TGTGCCAGCTCACCACTCCGAACCGGGACAGGGCGCACTAATGAAAAACTGTTTTTT.

This clone was picked up a small number of times. The rearrangement joins TRBV10-1 to TRBJ1-5; TRBD1 is a possible D gene (6 bases). V gave up 6 bases and J gave up 2 bases, with 26 bases separating them. Looked up from germline, CDR1 is WNHNN and CDR2 is SYGVQD (reference sequence). This CDR3 region has 19 residues. CDR3 loop: CASRLINRAREWGNQPQHF. As DNA, the CDR3 is TGCGCCAGCAGATTGATAAACAGGGCGCGAGAGTGGGGCAATCAGCCCCAGCATTTT.

The chain is built from TRBV7-3 and TRBJ2-3; 11 bases map to TRBD1. The junction had 7 bases not matched to a gene; V was cut back by 5 bases and J by 3 bases. There are 16 residues in the CDR3. The germline V gene encodes CDR1 SGHTA and CDR2 FQGTGA. The CDR3 sequence: CASSPGQGVMTDTQYF. The CDR3 nucleotides read TGTGCCAGCAGCCCGGGACAGGGGGTCATGACAGATACGCAGTATTTT.

For the CDR3, the DNA is TGTGCCAGCAGCCTGGAGGCTCCGGGAAGAGAGTTCTTC. Translation gives CASSLEAPGREFF. V gene TRBV5-4 combines with J gene TRBJ2-1, with D possibly being TRBD2 (5 bases). The length of the CDR3 is 13 residues. Germline values: CDR1 SGHNT, CDR2 YYREEE (reference sequence). Between the trimmed V and J ends, which lost 4 bases and 14 bases, there was a span of 19 bases. The full variable domain, with the rest looked up from reference TRBV5-4 and TRBJ2-1, is ETGVTQSPTHLIKTRGQQVTLRCSSQSGHNTVSWYQQALGQGPQFIFQYYREEENGRGNFPPRFSGLQFPNYSSELNVNALELDDSALYLCASSLEAPGREFFGPGTRLTVL.

The rearrangement uses TRBV7-9 and TRBJ1-6; no clear D. CDR3 size: 14 residues. V was pared by 1 base and J by 10 bases, with 11 bases between. The germline gives CDR1 SEHNR, CDR2 FQNEAQ (reference sequence). The CDR3 reads CASSLVLEGSPLHF. The CDR3 DNA follows: TGTGCCAGCAGCTTAGTGTTGGAGGGATCACCCCTCCACTTT.

The chain employs TRBV5-1 and TRBJ2-5; 15 nucleotides align to TRBD2. V was clipped by 3 bases and J by 4 bases; unmatched bases: 4. This CDR3 region has 16 residues. Germline values: CDR1 SGHRS, CDR2 YFSETQ. This CDR3 is CASSSGTSGGIETQYF. CDR3 nucleotides: TGCGCCAGCAGCTCGGGGACTAGCGGGGGGATAGAGACCCAGTACTTC. The variable domain in full, completed from reference TRBV5-1 and TRBJ2-5, reads KAGVTQTPRYLIKTRGQQVTLSCSPISGHRSVSWYQQTPGQGLQFLFEYFSETQRNKGNFPGRFSGRQFSNSRSEMNVSTLELGDSALYLCASSSGTSGGIETQYFGPGTRLLVL.